This TCR beta chain is from a study of blood T cell repertoires in COVID-19. For the study at large: Sample material is recorded as cDNA or gDNA derived from T cells, B-cell-depleted T cells, or PBMCs.

Germline CDR1 reads SGDLS; CDR2 reads YYNGEE. The length of the CDR3 is 13 residues. V was clipped by 3 bases and J by 1 base, with 7 bases between them. The Seattle patients joined while their infection was active and were tracked longitudinally afterward. A word on this clone: This sample also contains other DNA sequences that code for the same CDR3.

Using immunoSEQ multiplex PCR, the repertoire was profiled, and TCRdb retains in-frame clones only, with some absent. The sample holds 300,000 to 350,000 clones, 88% seen once. This chain uses TRBV9 with TRBJ1-1; D ambiguous. Sequenced sample: peripheral blood. This TCR derives from a woman aged 70-85 years with COVID-19, enrolled during active disease. CDR3 amino acids: CASSAGGNTEAFF. As DNA, the CDR3 is TGTGCCAGCAGCGCCGGAGGGAACACTGAAGCTTTCTTT. Based on the CDR3 plus reference TRBV9 and TRBJ1-1, the full variable domain is DSGVTQTPKHLITATGQRVTLRCSPRSGDLSVYWYQQSLDQGLQFLIQYYNGEERAKGNILERFSAQQFPDLHSELNLSSLELGDSALYFCASSAGGNTEAFFGQGTRLTVV.